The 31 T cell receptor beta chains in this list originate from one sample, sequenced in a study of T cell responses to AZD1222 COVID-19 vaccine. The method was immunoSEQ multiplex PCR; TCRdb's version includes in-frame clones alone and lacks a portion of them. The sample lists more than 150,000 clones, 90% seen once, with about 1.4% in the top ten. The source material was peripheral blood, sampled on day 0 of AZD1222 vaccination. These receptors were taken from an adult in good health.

The CDR3 DNA reads as TGTGCCAGCAGCTTGTGGGGGTCGAACACCGGGGAGCTGTTTTTT. This codes for CASSLWGSNTGELFF. J is TRBJ2-2 and V is TRBV9; D could derive from TRBD1 or TRBD2 (5 bases each). V lost 4 bases and J lost 0, with 10 bases in between. Germline CDR1 reads SGDLS; CDR2 reads YYNGEE. CDR3 length equals 15 residues.

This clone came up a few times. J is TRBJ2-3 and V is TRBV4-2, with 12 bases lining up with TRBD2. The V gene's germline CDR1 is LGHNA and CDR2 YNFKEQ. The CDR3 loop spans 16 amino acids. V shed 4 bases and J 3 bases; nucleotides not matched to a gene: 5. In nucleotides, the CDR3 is TGTGCCAGCAGCCGTCTAGCGGGGGGGCCTACAGATACGCAGTATTTT. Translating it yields CASSRLAGGPTDTQYF.

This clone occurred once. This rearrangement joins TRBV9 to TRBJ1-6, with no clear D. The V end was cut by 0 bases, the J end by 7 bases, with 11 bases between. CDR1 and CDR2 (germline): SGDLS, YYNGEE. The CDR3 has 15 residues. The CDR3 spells CASSVVGGINSPLHF. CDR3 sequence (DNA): TGTGCCAGCAGCGTAGTAGGCGGGATCAATTCACCCCTCCACTTT. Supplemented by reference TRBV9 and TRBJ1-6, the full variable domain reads DSGVTQTPKHLITATGQRVTLRCSPRSGDLSVYWYQQSLDQGLQFLIQYYNGEERAKGNILERFSAQQFPDLHSELNLSSLELGDSALYFCASSVVGGINSPLHFGNGTRLTVT.

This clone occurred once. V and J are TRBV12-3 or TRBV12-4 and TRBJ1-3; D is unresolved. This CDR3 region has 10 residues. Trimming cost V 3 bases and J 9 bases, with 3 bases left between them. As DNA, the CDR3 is TGTGCCAGCAGTTTGGGCACCATATATTTT. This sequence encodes CASSLGTIYF.

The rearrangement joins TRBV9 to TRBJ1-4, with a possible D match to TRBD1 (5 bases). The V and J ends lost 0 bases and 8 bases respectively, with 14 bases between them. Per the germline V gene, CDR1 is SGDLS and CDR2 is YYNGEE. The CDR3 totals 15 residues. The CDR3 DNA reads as TGTGCCAGCAGCGTAGCTGGGACCTGGGACGAAAAACTGTTTTTT. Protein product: CASSVAGTWDEKLFF.

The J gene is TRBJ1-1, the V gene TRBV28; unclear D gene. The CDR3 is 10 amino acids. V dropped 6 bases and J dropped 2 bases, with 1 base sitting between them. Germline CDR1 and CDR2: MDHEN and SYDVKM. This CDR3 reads CASRNTEAFF. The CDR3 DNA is TGTGCCAGCAGAAACACTGAAGCTTTCTTT.

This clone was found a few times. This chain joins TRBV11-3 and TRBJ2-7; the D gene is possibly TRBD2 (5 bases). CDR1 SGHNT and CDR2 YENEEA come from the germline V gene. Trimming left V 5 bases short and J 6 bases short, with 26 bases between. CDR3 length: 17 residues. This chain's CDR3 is CASSVTGSGSISFEQYF. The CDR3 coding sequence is TGTGCCAGCAGCGTTACGGGGTCGGGGTCAATATCGTTCGAGCAGTACTTC. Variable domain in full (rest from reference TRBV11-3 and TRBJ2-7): EAGVVQSPRYKIIEKKQPVAFWCNPISGHNTLYWYLQNLGQGPELLIRYENEEAVDDSQLPKDRFSAERLKGVDSTLKIQPAELGDSAVYLCASSVTGSGSISFEQYFGPGTRLTVT.

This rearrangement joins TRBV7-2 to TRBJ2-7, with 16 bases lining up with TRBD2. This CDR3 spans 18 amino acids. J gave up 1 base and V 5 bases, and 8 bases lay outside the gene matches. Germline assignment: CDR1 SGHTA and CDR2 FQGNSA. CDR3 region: CASSPGTSGGAKSYEQYF. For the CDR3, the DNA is TGTGCCAGCAGCCCCGGGACTAGCGGGGGGGCTAAGTCCTACGAGCAGTACTTC.

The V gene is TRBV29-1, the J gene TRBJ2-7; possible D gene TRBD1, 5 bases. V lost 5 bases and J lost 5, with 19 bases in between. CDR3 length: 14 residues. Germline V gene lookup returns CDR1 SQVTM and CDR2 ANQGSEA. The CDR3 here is CSVTLEQGVHEQYF. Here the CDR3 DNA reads TGCAGCGTTACCCTAGAGCAGGGCGTCCACGAGCAGTACTTC.

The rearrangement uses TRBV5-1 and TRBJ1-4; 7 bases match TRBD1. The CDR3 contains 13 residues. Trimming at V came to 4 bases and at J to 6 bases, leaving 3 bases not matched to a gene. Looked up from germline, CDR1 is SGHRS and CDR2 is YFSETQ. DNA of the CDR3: TGCGCCAGCAGCGACAGGGTCGATGAAAAACTGTTTTTT. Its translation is CASSDRVDEKLFF.

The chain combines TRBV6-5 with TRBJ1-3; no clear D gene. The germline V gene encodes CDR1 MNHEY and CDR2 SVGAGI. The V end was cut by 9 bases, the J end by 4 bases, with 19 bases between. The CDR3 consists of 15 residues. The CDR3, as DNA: TGTGCCAGTCTCCCCGGGCGAACGGCCGGAAACACCATATATTTT. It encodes CASLPGRTAGNTIYF.

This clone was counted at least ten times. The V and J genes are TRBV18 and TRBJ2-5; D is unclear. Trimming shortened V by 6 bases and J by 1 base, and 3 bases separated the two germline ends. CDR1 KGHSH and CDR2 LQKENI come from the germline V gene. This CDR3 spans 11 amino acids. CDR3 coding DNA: TGTGCCAGCTCGGTCCAAGAGACCCAGTACTTC. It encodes CASSVQETQYF.

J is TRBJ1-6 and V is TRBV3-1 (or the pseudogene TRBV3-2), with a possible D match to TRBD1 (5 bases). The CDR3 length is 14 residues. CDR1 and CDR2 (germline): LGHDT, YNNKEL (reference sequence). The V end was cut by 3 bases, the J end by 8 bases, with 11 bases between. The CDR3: CASSQGGGYSPLHF. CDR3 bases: TGTGCCAGCAGCCAGGGCGGGGGGTATTCACCCCTCCACTTT.

In nucleotides, the CDR3 is TGCGCCAGCACGCCGACTAATTCCTACGAGCAGTACTTC. Residues: CASTPTNSYEQYF. This rearrangement joins TRBV5-1 to TRBJ2-7; D is possibly TRBD2 (5 bases). V dropped 6 bases and J dropped 1 base, with 11 bases sitting between them. Germline V lookup: CDR1 SGHRS, CDR2 YFSETQ. CDR3 size: 13 residues.

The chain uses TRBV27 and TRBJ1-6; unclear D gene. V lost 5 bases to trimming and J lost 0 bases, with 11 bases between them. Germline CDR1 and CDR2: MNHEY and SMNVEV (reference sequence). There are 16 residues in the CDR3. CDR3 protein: CASSRQHSSYNSPLHF. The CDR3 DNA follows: TGTGCCAGCAGTCGTCAACATAGCTCCTATAATTCACCCCTCCACTTT.

This CDR3 is CASSQETARGYTF. Written as DNA, the CDR3 is TGTGCCAGCAGCCAAGAGACAGCCAGGGGCTACACCTTC. V usage is TRBV4-2 and J usage is TRBJ1-2; tentative D call: TRBD1 (5 bases). The CDR3 totals 13 residues. Trimming removed 0 bases from V and 8 bases from J, with 10 bases in between. Germline CDR1 reads LGHNA; CDR2 reads YNFKEQ.

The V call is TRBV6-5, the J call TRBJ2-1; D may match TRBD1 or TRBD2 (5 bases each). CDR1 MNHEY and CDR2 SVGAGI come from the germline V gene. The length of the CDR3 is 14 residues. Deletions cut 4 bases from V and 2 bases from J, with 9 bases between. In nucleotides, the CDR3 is TGTGCCAGCAGTTTCAGGGAGACCTACAATGAGCAGTTCTTC. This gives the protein CASSFRETYNEQFF.

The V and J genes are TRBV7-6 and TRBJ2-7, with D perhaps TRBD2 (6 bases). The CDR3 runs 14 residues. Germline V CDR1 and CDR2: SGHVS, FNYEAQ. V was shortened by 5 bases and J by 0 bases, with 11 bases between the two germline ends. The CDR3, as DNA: TGTGCCAGCAGCCTAGGTAGCGGCTCCTACGAGCAGTACTTC. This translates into CASSLGSGSYEQYF.

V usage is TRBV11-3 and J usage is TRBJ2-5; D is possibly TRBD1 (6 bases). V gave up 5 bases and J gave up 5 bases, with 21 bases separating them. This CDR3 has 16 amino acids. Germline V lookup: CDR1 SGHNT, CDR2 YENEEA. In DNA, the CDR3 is TGTGCCAGCAGCCCTGGGACACTCACCGTGAAGGAGACCCAGTACTTC. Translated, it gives CASSPGTLTVKETQYF.

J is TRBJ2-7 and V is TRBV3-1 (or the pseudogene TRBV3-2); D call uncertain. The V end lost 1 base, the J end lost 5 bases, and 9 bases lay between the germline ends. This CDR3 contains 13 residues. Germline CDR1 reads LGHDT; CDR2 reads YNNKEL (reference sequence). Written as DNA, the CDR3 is TGTGCCAGCAGCCAAGTCGGGCGCCACGAGCAGTACTTC. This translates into CASSQVGRHEQYF.

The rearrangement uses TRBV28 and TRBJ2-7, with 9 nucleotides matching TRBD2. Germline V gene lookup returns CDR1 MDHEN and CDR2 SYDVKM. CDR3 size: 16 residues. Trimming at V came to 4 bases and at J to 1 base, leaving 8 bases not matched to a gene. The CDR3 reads CASSSLGSGGSYEQYF. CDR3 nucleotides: TGTGCCAGCAGTTCCTTGGGTAGCGGGGGATCCTACGAGCAGTACTTC.

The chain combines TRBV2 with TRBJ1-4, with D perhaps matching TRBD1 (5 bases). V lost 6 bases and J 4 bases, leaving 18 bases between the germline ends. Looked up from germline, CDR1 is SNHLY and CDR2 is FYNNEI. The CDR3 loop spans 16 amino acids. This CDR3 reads CASRSGTGRGNEKLFF. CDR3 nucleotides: TGTGCCAGCAGATCCGGGACGGGACGTGGTAATGAAAAACTGTTTTTT.

CDR3 region: CAWSVPHRESYGYTF. In nucleotides, the CDR3 is TGTGCCTGGAGTGTACCCCACAGGGAAAGCTATGGCTACACCTTC. The chain employs TRBV30 and TRBJ1-2, with D possibly being TRBD1 (6 bases). V lost 0 bases to trimming and J lost 4 bases, with 15 bases between them. The CDR3 runs 15 residues. The germline V gene encodes CDR1 GTSNPN and CDR2 SVGIG (reference sequence).

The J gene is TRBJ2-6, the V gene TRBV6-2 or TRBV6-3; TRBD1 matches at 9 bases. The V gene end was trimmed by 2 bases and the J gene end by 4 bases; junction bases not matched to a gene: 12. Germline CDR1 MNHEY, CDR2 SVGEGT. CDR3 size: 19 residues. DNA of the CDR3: TGTGCCAGCAGTTACGTCTTTGGGACAGGGCTCACCGGGGCCAACGTCCTGACTTTC. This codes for CASSYVFGTGLTGANVLTF.

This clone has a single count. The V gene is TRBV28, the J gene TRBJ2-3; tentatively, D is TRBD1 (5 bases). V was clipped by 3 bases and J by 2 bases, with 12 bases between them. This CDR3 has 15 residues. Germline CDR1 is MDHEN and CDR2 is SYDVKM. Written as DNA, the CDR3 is TGTGCCAGCAGTTTGGGGCAGCTCTCCACAGATACGCAGTATTTT. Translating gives CASSLGQLSTDTQYF. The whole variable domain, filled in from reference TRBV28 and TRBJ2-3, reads DVKVTQSSRYLVKRTGEKVFLECVQDMDHENMFWYRQDPGLGLRLIYFSYDVKMKEKGDIPEGYSVSREKKERFSLILESASTNQTSMYLCASSLGQLSTDTQYFGPGTRLTVL.

The CDR3 loop reads CASGGWDSYGYTF. The CDR3 nucleotides are TGTGCTAGTGGAGGATGGGACAGCTATGGCTACACCTTC. The V and J genes are TRBV12-5 and TRBJ1-2; 7 bases agree with TRBD1. Germline V gene data show CDR1 as LGHNT and CDR2 as FRNRAP. The CDR3 is 13 amino acids. Trimming removed 6 bases from V and 4 bases from J; junction bases left unmatched: 5.

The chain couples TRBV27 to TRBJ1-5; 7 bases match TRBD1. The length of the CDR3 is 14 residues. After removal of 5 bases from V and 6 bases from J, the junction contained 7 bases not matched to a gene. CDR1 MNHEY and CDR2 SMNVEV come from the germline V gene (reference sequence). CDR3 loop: CASSPRQGGQPQHF. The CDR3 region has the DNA TGTGCCAGCAGTCCTAGACAGGGCGGTCAGCCCCAGCATTTT.

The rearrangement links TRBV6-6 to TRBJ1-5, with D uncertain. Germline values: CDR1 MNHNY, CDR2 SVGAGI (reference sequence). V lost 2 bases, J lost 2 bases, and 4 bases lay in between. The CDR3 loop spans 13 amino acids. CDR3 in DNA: TGTGCCAGCAGTTACCCTGGCAATCAGCCCCAGCATTTT. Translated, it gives CASSYPGNQPQHF.

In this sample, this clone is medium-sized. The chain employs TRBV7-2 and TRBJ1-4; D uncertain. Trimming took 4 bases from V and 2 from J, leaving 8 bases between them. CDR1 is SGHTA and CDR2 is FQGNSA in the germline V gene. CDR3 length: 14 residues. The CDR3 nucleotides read TGTGCCAGCAGCTGGGGAGGGACTAATGAAAAACTGTTTTTT. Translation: CASSWGGTNEKLFF.

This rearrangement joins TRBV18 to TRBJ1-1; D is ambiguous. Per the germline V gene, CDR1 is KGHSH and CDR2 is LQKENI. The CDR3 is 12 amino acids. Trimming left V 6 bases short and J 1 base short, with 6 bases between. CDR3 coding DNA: TGTGCCAGCTCTCTCGCGAACACTGAAGCTTTCTTT. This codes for CASSLANTEAFF.

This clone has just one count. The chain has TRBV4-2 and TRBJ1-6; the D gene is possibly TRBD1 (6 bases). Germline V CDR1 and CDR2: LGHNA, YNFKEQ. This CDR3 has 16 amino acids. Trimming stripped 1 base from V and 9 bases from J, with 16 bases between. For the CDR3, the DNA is TGTGCCAGCAGCCAAGTCCCGGACAGCTATGCTTCACCCCTCCACTTT. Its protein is CASSQVPDSYASPLHF.